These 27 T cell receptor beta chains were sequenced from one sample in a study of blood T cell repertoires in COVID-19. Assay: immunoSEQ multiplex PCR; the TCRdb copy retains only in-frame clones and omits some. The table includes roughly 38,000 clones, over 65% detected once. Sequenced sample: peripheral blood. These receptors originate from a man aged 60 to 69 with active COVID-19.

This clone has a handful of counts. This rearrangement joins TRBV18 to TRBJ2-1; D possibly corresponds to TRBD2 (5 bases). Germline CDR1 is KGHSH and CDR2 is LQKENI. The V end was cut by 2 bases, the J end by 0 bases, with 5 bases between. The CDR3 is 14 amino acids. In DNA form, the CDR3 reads TGTGCCAGCTCACCAGACTACTCCTACAATGAGCAGTTCTTC. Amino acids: CASSPDYSYNEQFF.

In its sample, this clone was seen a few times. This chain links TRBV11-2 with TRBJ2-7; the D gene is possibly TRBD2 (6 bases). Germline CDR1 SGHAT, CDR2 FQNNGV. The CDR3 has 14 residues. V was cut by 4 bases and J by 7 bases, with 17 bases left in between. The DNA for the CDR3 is TGTGCCAGCAGCTCGGGACTGCCTTTCGAGGAGCAGTACTTC. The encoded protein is CASSSGLPFEEQYF.

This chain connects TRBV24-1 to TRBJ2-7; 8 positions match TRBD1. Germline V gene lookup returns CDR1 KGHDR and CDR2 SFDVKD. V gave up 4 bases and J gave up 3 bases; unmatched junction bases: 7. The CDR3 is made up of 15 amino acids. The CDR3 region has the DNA TGTGCCACCAGTGACGGACAGGGAAATAGCTACGAGCAGTACTTC. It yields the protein CATSDGQGNSYEQYF.

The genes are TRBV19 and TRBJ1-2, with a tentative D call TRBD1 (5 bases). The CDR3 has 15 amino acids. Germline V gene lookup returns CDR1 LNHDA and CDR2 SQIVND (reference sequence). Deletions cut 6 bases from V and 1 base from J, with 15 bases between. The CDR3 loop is CASSHSGTLNYGYTF. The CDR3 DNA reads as TGTGCCAGTAGCCATTCAGGGACTCTTAACTATGGCTACACCTTC.

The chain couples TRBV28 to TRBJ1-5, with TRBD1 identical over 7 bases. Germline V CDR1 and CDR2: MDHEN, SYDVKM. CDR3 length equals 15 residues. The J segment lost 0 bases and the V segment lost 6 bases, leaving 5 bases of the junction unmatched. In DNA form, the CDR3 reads TGTGCCAGCAGACGGACAGGACTTAGCAATCAGCCCCAGCATTTT. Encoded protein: CASRRTGLSNQPQHF.

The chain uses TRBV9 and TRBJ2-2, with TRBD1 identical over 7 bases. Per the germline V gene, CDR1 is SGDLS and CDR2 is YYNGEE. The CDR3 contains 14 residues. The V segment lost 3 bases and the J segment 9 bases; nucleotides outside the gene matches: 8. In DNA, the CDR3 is TGTGCCAGCAGCGAAGACAGGGTGCTCCGGGAGCTGTTTTTT. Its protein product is CASSEDRVLRELFF.

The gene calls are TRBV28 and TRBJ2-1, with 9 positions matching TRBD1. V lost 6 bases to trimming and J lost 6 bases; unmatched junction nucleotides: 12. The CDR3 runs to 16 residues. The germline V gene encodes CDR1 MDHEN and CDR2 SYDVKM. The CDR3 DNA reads TGTGCCAGCAGCAGCTCCGGGACAGGGCGACCCAATGAGCAGTTCTTC. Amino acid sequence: CASSSSGTGRPNEQFF.

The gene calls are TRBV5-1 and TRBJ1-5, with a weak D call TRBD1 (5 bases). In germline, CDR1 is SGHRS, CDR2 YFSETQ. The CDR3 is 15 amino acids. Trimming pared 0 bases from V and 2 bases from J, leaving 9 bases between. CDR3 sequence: CASSLEGGGNQPQHF. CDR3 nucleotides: TGCGCCAGCAGCTTGGAGGGAGGGGGCAATCAGCCCCAGCATTTT.

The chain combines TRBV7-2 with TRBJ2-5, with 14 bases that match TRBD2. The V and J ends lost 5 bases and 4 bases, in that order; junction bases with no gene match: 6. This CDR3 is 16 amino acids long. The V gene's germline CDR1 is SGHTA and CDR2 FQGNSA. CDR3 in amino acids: CASSPSGTSGRETQYF. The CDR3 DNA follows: TGTGCCAGCAGCCCCTCCGGGACTAGCGGGAGAGAGACCCAGTACTTC.

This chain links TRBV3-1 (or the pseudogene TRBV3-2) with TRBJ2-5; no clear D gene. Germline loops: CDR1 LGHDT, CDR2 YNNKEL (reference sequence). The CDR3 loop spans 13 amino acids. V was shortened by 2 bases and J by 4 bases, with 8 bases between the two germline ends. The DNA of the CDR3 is TGTGCCAGCAGCCAACTCGAGGTAGAGACCCAGTACTTC. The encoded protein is CASSQLEVETQYF.

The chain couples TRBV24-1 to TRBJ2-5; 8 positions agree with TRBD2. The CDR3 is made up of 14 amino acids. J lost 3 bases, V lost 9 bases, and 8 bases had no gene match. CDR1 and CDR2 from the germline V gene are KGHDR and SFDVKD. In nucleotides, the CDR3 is TGTGCCACCTCAAGAGCGGGGGCGGAAGAGACCCAGTACTTC. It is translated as CATSRAGAEETQYF.

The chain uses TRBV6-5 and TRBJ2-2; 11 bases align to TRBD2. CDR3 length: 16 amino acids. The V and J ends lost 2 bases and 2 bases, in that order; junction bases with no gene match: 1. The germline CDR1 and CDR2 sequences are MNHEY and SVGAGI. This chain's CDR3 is CASSYGTSGNTGELFF. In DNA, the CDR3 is TGTGCCAGCAGTTACGGGACTAGCGGAAACACCGGGGAGCTGTTTTTT.

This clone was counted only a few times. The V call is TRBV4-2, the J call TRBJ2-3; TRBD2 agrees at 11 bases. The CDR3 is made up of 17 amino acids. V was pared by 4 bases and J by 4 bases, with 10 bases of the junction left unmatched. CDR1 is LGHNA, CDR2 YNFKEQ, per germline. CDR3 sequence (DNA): TGTGCCAGCAGCCGACAGCTGGGACTAGCGGTAGCAGATACGCAGTATTTT. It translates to CASSRQLGLAVADTQYF.

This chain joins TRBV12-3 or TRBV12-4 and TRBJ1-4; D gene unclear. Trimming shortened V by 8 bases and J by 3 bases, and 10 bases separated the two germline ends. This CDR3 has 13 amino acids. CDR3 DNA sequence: TGTGCCAGCCGCTTCCGAGCTAATGAAAAACTGTTTTTT. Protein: CASRFRANEKLFF.

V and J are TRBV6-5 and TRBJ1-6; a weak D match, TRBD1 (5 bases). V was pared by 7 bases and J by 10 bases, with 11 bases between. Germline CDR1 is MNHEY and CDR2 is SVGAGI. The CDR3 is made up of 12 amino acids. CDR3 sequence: CASMGPLSPLHF. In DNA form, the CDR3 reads TGTGCCAGCATGGGGCCGCTATCACCCCTCCACTTT.

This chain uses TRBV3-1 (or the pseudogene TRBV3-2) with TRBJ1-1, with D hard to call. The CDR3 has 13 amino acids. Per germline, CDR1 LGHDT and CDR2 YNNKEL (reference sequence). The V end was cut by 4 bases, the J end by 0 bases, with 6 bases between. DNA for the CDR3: TGTGCCAGCAGCCTCAGGATGAACACTGAAGCTTTCTTT. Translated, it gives CASSLRMNTEAFF.

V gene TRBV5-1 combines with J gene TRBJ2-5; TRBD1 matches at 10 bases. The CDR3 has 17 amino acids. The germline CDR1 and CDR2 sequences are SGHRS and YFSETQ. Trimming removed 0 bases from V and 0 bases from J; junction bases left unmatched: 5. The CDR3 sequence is CASSLGGTGAYQETQYF. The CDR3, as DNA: TGCGCCAGCAGCTTGGGAGGGACAGGGGCGTACCAAGAGACCCAGTACTTC.

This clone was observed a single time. The CDR3 DNA is TGCGCCAGCAGCCAAGATCCTAACTATTACACCGGGGAGCTGTTTTTT. This gives the protein CASSQDPNYYTGELFF. The chain couples TRBV4-3 to TRBJ2-2; D is undetermined. The CDR3 has 16 amino acids. CDR1 and CDR2 from the germline V gene are LGHNA and YSLEER. V shed 0 bases and J shed 3 bases, with 11 bases lying between them.

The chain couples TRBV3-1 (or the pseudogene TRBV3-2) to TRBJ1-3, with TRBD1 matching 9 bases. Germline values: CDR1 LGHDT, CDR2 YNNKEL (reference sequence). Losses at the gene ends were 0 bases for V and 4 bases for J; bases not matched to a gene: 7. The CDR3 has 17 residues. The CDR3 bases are TGTGCCAGCAGCCAAGATCTCCCACAGGGGGCCGGAAACACCATATATTTT. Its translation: CASSQDLPQGAGNTIYF.

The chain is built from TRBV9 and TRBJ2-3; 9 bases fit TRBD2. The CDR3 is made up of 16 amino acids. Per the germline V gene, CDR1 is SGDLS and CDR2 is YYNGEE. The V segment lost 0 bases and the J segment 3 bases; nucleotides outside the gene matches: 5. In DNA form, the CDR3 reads TGTGCCAGCAGCGTAGAGGGGACTAGCCGTACAGATACGCAGTATTTT. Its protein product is CASSVEGTSRTDTQYF.

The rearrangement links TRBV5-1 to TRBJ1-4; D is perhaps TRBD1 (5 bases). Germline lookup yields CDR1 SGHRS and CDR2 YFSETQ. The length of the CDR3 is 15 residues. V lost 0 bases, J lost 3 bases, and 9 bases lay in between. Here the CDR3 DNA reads TGCGCCAGCAGCTTGGTGTGGGGGGCTAATGAAAAACTGTTTTTT. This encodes CASSLVWGANEKLFF.

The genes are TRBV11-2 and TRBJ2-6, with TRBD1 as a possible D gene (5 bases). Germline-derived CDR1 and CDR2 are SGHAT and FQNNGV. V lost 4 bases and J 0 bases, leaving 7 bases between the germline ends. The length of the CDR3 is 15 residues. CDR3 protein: CASSSQDSGANVLTF. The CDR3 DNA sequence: TGTGCCAGCAGCTCACAGGACTCTGGGGCCAACGTCCTGACTTTC.

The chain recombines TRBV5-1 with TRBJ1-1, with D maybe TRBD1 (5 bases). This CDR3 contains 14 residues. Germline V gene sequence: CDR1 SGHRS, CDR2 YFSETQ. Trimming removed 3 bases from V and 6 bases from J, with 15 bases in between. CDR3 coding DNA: TGCGCCAGCAGCTCCGACCCGGGGGTCGCTGAAGCTTTCTTT. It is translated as CASSSDPGVAEAFF.

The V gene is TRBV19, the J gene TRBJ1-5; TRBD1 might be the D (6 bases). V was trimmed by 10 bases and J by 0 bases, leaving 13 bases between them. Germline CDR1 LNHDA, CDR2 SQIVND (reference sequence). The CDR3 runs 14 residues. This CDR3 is CAIGQFNSNQPQHF. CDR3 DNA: TGTGCCATAGGACAGTTTAATAGCAATCAGCCCCAGCATTTT. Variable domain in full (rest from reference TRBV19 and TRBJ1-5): DGGITQSPKYLFRKEGQNVTLSCEQNLNHDAMYWYRQDPGQGLRLIYYSQIVNDFQKGDIAEGYSVSREKKESFPLTVTSAQKNPTAFYLCAIGQFNSNQPQHFGDGTRLSIL.

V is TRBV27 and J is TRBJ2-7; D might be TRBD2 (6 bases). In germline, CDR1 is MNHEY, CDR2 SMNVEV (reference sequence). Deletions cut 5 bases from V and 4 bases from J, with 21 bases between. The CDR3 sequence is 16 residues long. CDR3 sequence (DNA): TGTGCCAGCAGTGTACACTCCCCCGGGGGAAGGTACGAGCAGTACTTC. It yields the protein CASSVHSPGGRYEQYF.

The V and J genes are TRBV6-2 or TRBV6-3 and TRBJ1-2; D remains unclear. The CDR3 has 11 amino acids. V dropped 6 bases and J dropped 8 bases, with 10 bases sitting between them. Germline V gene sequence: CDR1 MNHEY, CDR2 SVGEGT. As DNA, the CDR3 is TGTGCCAGCAGCTTCGGGTACGGCTACACCTTC. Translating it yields CASSFGYGYTF.

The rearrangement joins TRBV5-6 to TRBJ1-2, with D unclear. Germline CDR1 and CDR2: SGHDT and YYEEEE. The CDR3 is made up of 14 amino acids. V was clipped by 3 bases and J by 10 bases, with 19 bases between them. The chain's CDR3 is CASSYRTGHDVYTF. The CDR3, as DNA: TGTGCCAGCAGCTACCGGACTGGGCACGATGTCTACACCTTC.